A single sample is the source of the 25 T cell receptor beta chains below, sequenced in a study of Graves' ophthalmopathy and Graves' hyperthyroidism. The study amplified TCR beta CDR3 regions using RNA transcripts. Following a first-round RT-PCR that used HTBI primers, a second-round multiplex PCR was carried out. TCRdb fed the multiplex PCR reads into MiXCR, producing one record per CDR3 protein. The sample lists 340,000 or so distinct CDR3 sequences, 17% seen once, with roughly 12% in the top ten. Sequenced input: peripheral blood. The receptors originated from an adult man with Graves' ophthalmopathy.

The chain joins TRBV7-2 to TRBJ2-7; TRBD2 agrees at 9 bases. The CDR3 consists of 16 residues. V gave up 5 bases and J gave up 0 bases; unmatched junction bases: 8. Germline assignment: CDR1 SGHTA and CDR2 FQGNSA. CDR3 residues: CASSRATSGSSYEQYF. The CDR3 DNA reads TGTGCCAGCAGCCGAGCGACTAGCGGAAGCTCCTACGAGCAGTACTTC.

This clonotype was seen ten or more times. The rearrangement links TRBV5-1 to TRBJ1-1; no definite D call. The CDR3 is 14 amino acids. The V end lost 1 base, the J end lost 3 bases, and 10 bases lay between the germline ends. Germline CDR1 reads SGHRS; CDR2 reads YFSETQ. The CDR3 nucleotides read TGCGCCAGCAGCTTGCAACGGGGAGACACTGAAGCTTTCTTT. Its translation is CASSLQRGDTEAFF.

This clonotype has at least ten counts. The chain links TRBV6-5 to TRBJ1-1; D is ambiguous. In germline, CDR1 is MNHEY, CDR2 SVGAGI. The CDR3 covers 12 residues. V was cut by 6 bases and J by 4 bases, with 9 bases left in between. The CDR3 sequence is CASSVLFTEAFF. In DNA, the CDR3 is TGTGCCAGCAGCGTCCTTTTCACTGAAGCTTTCTTT.

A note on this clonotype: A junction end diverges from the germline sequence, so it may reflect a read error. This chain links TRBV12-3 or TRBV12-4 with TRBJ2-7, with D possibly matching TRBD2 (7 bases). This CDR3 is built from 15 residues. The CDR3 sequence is CASGPGGTTSYEQNF. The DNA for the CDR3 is TGTGCCAGCGGTCCGGGGGGCACAACCTCCTACGAGCAGAACTTC.

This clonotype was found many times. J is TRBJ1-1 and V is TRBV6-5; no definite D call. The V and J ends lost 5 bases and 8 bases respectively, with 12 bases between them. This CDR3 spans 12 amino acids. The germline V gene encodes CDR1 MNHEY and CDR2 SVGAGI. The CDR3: CASSRPDGEAFF. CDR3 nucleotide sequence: TGTGCCAGCAGTCGACCGGATGGAGAAGCTTTCTTT.

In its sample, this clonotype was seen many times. Here the CDR3 DNA reads TGTGCCAGCAGCTTGAGACTAGCGGGAGGTTCCGGGGCCAACGTCCTGACTTTC. Translated: CASSLRLAGGSGANVLTF. This sequence joins TRBV11-2 and TRBJ2-6; TRBD2 matches 13 bases. There are 18 residues in the CDR3. CDR1 and CDR2 from the germline V gene are SGHAT and FQNNGV. The ends lost 3 bases at V and 4 bases at J; junction bases unmatched: 6.

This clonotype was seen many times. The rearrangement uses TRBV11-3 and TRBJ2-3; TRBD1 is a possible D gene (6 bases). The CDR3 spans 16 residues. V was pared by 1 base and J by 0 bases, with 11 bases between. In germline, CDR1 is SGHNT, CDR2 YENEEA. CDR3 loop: CASSLGDTPSTDTQYF. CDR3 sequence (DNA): TGTGCCAGCAGCTTAGGGGACACCCCTAGCACAGATACGCAGTATTTT.

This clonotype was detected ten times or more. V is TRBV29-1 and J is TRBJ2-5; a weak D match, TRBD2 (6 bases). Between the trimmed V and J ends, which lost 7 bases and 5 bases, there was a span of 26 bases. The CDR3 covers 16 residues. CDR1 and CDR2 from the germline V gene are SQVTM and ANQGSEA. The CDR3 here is CSARVWVAGRGETQYF. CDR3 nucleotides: TGCAGCGCTCGAGTGTGGGTGGCGGGGAGAGGGGAGACCCAGTACTTC.

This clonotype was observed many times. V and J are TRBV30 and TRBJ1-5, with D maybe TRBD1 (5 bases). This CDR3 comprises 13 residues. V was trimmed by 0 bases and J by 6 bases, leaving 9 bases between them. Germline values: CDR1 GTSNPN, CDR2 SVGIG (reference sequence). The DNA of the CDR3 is TGTGCCTGGAGTGTCAGGGAAGCTCAGCCCCAGCATTTT. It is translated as CAWSVREAQPQHF.

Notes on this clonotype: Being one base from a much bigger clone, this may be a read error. CDR3 region: CASSSYPTTGVIDGYTF. CDR3 in DNA: TGTGCCAGCAGTTCCTACCCGACGACAGGGGTCATAGATGGCTACACCTTC. V is TRBV28 and J is TRBJ1-2; 8 bases are shared with TRBD1. CDR1 MDHEN and CDR2 SYDVKM come from the germline V gene. The V gene end was trimmed by 4 bases and the J gene end by 6 bases; junction bases not matched to a gene: 16. This CDR3 has 17 residues.

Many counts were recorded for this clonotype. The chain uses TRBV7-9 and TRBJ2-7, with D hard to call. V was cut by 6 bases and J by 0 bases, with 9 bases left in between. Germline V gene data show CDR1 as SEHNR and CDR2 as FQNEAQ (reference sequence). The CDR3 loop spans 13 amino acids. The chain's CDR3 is CASRHGFSYEQYF. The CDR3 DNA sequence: TGTGCCAGCAGACACGGTTTCTCCTACGAGCAGTACTTC.

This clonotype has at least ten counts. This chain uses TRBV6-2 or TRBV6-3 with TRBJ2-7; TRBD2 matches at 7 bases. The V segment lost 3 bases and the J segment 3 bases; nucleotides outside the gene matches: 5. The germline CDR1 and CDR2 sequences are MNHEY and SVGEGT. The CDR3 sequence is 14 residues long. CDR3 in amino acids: CASSYLAANYEQYF. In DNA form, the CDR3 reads TGTGCCAGCAGTTATCTAGCGGCCAACTACGAGCAGTACTTC.

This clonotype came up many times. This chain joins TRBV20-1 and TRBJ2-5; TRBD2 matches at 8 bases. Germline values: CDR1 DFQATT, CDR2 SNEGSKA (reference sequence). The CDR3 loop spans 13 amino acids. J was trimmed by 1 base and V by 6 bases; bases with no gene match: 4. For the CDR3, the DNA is TGCAGTGCACGGCGGGGGGCCCAAGAGACCCAGTACTTC. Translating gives CSARRGAQETQYF.

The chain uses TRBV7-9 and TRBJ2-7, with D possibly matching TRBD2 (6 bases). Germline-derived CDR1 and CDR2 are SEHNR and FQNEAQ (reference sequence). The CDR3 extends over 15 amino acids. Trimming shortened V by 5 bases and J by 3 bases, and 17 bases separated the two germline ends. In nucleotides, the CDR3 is TGTGCCAGCAGCGGAGGGACGGCGATCGACTACGAGCAGTACTTC. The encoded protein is CASSGGTAIDYEQYF.

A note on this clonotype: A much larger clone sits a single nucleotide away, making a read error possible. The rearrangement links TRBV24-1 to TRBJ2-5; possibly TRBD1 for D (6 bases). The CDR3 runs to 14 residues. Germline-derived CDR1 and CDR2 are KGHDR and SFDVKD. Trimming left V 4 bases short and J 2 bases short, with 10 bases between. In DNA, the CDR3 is TGTGCCACCAGTGAGCCTACAGGGCAAGAGACCCAGTACTTC. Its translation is CATSEPTGQETQYF.

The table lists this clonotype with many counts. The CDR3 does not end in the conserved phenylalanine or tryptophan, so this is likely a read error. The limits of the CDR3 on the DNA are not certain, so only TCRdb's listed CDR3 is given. The CDR3 spells CASSQPGC. The chain joins TRBV12-3 or TRBV12-4 to TRBJ2-4; the D segment call TRBD1 is taken from the table without a DNA check. Ends included, the CDR3 has 8 residues.

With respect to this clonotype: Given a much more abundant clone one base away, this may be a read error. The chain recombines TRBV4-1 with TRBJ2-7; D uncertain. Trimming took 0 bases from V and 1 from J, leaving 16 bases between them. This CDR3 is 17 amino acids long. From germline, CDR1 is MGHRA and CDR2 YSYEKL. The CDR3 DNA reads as TGCGCCAGCAGCCAAGACCCCCACAAGTTCGGTTCCTACGAGCAGTACTTC. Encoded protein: CASSQDPHKFGSYEQYF.

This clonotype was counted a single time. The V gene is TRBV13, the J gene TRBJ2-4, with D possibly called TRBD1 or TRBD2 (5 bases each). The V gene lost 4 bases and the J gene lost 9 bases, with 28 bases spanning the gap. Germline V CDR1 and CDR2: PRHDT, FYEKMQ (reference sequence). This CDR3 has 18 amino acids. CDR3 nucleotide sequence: TGTGCCAGCAGCTCAAGAGGTTCGGGGCTATTAGCCAAAGGCATTCAGTACTTC. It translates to CASSSRGSGLLAKGIQYF. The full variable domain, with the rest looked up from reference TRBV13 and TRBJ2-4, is AAGVIQSPRHLIKEKRETATLKCYPIPRHDTVYWYQQGPGQDPQFLISFYEKMQSDKGSIPDRFSAQQFSDYHSELNMSSLELGDSALYFCASSSRGSGLLAKGIQYFGAGTRLSVL.

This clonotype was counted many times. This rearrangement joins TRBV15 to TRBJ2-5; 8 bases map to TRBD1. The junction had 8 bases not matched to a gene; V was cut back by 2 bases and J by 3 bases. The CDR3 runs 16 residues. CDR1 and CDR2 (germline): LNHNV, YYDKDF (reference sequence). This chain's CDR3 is CATSRNRGSLEETQYF. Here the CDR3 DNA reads TGTGCCACCAGCAGAAACAGGGGGTCGTTGGAAGAGACCCAGTACTTC.

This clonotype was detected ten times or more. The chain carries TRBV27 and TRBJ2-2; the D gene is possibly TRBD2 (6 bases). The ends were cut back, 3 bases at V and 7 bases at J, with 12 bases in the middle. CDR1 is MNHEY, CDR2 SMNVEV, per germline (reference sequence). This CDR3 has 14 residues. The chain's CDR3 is CASSLEGYSGELFF. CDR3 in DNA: TGTGCCAGCAGTTTGGAGGGGTATAGCGGGGAGCTGTTTTTT.

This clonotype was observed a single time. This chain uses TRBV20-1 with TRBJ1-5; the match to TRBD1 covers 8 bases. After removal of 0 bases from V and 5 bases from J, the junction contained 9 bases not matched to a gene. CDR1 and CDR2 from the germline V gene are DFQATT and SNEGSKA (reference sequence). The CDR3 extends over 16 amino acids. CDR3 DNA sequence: TGCAGTGCTAGAGATCCCGACAGGGGTTGGTATCAGCCCCAGCATTTT. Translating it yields CSARDPDRGWYQPQHF.

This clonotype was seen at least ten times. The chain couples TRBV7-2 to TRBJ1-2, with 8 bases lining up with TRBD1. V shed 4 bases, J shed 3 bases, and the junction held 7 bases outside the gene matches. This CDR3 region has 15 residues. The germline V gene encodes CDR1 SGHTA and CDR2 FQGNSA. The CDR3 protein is CASSSPGTGDYGYTF. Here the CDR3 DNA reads TGTGCCAGCAGCTCCCCCGGGACAGGAGACTATGGCTACACCTTC.

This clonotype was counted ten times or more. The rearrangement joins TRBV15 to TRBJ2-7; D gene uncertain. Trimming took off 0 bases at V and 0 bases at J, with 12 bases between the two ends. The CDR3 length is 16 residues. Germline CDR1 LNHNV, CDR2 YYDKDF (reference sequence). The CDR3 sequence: CATSRDAGLSSYEQYF. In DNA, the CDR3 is TGTGCCACCAGCAGAGATGCAGGTTTAAGCTCCTACGAGCAGTACTTC.

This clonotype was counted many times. For the CDR3, the DNA is TGTGCCAGCAAGGGGACAGCGGGCAACGAGCAGTACTTC. Encoded protein: CASKGTAGNEQYF. The V gene is TRBV28, the J gene TRBJ2-7; possible D gene TRBD1, 7 bases. The CDR3 consists of 13 residues. Germline loops: CDR1 MDHEN, CDR2 SYDVKM. Deletions cut 7 bases from V and 5 bases from J, with 15 bases between.

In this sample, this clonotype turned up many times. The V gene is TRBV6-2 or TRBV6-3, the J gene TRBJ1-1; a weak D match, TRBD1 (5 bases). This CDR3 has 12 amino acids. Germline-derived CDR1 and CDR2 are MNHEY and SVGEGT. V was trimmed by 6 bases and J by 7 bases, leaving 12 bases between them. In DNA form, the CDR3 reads TGTGCCAGCAGGGGCGCAGGGCATGAAGCTTTCTTT. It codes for CASRGAGHEAFF.